The sequence of this T cell receptor beta chain was determined in a study of cytomegalovirus exposure and HLA in healthy donors. Turning to the study itself: About 82 million unique TCRs from HLA-typed donors were held in an early release of data.

Findings and limits, study-wide: What a later analysis showed was that several of the most significant clusters appeared linked to common viral pathogens.

Germline-derived CDR1 and CDR2 are SGHDT and YYEEEE. V was cut by 3 bases and J by 4 bases, with 14 bases left in between. The CDR3 length is 15 residues. PCR amplification relied on 60 Vbeta primers (plus 13 Jbeta primers). Sequenced by immunoSEQ multiplex PCR; TCRdb stores in-frame clones only, minus some. The table lists about 130,000 clones, around 75% of them singletons. This clone was seen only a few times. Its specificity is unknown. Sequenced material: PBMCs. This clonotype originated in a man younger than 45 in good health and CMV-seronegative. The V gene is TRBV5-6, the J gene TRBJ1-5; TRBD1 is a possible D gene (5 bases). Written as DNA, the CDR3 is TGTGCCAGCAGCTCGGGGGGAGAAATAAATCAGCCCCAGCATTTT. The encoded protein is CASSSGGEINQPQHF.